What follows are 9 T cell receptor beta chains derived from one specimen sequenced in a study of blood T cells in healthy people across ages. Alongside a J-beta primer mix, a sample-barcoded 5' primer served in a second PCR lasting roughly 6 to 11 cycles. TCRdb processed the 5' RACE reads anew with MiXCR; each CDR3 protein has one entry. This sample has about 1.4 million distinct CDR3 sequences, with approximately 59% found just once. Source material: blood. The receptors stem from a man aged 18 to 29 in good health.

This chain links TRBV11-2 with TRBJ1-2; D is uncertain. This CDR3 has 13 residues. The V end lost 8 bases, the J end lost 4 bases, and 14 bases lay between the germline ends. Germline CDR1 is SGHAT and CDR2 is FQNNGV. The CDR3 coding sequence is TGTGCCAGCGGGCCAGGAAGTAGCTATGGCTACACCTTC. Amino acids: CASGPGSSYGYTF.

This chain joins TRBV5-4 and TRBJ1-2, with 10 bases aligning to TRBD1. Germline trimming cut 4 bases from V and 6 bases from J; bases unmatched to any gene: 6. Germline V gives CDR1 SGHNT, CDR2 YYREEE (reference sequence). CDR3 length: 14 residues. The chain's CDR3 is CASSPRTGGHGYTF. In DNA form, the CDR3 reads TGTGCCAGCAGCCCCCGGACAGGGGGTCATGGCTACACCTTC.

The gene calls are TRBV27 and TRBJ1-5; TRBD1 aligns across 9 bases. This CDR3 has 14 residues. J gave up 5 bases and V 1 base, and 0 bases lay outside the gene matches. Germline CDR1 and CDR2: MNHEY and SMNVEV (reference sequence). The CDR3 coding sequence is TGTGCCAGCAGTTTATGGGACAGGGATCAGCCCCAGCATTTT. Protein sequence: CASSLWDRDQPQHF.

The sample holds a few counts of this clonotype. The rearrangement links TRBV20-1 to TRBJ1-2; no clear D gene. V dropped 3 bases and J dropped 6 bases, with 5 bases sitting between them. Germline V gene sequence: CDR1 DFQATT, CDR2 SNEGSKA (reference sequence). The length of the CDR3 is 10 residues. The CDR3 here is CSASIHGYTF. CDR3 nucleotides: TGCAGTGCTAGTATACATGGCTACACCTTC.

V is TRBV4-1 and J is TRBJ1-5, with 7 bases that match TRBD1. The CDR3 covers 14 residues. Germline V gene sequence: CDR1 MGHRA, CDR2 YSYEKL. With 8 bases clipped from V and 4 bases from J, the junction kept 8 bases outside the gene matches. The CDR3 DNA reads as TGCGCCAGCGCGGGACAGACCCTAAATCAGCCCCAGCATTTT. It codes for CASAGQTLNQPQHF.

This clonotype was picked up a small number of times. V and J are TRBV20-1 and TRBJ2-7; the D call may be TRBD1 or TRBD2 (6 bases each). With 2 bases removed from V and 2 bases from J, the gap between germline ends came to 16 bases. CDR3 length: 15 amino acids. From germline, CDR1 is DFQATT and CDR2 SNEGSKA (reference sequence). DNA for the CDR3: TGCAGTGCTAGACCGGACGCGGGACATACCTACGAGCAGTACTTC. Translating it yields CSARPDAGHTYEQYF.

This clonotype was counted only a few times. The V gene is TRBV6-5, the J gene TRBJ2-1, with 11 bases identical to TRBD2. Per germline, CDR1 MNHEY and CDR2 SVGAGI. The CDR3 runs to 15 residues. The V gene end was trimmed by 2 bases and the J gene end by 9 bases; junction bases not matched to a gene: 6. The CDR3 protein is CASSYGTSGWGEQFF. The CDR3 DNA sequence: TGTGCCAGCAGTTACGGGACTAGCGGATGGGGTGAGCAGTTCTTC.

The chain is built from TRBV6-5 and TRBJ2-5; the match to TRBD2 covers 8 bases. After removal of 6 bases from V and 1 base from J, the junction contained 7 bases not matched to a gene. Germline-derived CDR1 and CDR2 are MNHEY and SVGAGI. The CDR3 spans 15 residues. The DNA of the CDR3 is TGTGCCAGCAGCCAACTGGCGGGGGGCCAAGAGACCCAGTACTTC. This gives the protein CASSQLAGGQETQYF.

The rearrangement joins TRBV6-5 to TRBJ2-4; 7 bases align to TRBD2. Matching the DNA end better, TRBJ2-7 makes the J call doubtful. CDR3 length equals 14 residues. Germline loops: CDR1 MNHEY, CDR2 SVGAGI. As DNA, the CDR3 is TGTGCCAGCAGACGAGGGACTACCTCGTACGAGCAGTACTTC. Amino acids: CASRRGTTSYEQYF.